This T cell receptor beta chain was found in a study of STAT5B mutations in CD4+ large granular lymphocyte leukemia. Sequencing was performed with immunoSEQ multiplex PCR; in TCRdb, only in-frame clones are kept and a portion is missing. This table holds tens of thousands of clones, approximately 83% found once. Study results and caveats: Patient CD4-sorted repertoires looked more clonal than healthy CD4+ repertoires, even without putative leukemic clones. Compared with healthy controls (2/35), patient top clones favored TRBV06 (8/27).

This CDR3 comprises 13 residues. Germline-derived CDR1 and CDR2 are ENHRY and SYGVKD. V was trimmed by 4 bases and J by 6 bases, leaving 9 bases between them. Regarding this clone: Its antigen is unidentified.

Controls came from buffy coats of healthy blood donors. This TCR was recovered from a human donor in good health. The chain couples TRBV10-3 to TRBJ1-4; perhaps TRBD1 as D (5 bases). Sequencing was done on a sample of CD4+ T cells from blood buffy coats. The CDR3 protein is CAISGGGDEKLFF. The CDR3 DNA is TGTGCCATCAGTGGCGGGGGAGATGAAAAACTGTTTTTT.